These 8 T cell receptor beta chains originate from one sample sequenced in a study of cytomegalovirus exposure and HLA in healthy donors. Data came from immunoSEQ multiplex PCR; TCRdb stores just in-frame clones and leaves some out. In the table there are 65,000 to 75,000 clones, 85% to 95% of which are singletons. What was sequenced was PBMCs. The receptors derive from a man younger than 35 in good health and CMV-seropositive.

This chain uses TRBV6-5 with TRBJ2-3; 8 bases are shared with TRBD2. The CDR3 loop spans 16 amino acids. Per germline, CDR1 MNHEY and CDR2 SVGAGI. Losses at the gene ends were 3 bases for V and 1 base for J; bases not matched to a gene: 6. The CDR3 sequence: CASSYLAGGGTDTQYF. The DNA of the CDR3 is TGTGCCAGCAGTTATCTCGCGGGAGGCGGCACAGATACGCAGTATTTT.

The J gene is TRBJ2-1, the V gene TRBV11-1, with 10 bases fitting TRBD2. The CDR3 runs 16 residues. V shed 5 bases, J shed 10 bases, and the junction held 14 bases outside the gene matches. Per germline, CDR1 SGHAT and CDR2 FQDESV (reference sequence). The CDR3 region has the DNA TGTGCCAGCAGCCTCATGGGGAGCGGGAGGGTGGTGGAGCAGTTCTTC. Protein product: CASSLMGSGRVVEQFF.

The rearrangement uses TRBV30 and TRBJ1-1; 7 positions match TRBD1. Trimming removed 4 bases from V and 4 bases from J; junction bases left unmatched: 9. The CDR3 runs 14 residues. Germline CDR1 and CDR2: GTSNPN and SVGIG (reference sequence). The CDR3 DNA is TGTGCCTGGACAGCAGTACAGGGGAGCACTGAAGCTTTCTTT. Its protein is CAWTAVQGSTEAFF. Full variable domain (rest looked up from reference TRBV30 and TRBJ1-1): SQTIHQWPATLVQPVGSPLSLECTVEGTSNPNLYWYRQAAGRGLQLLFYSVGIGQISSEVPQNLSASRPQDRQFILSSKKLLLSDSGFYLCAWTAVQGSTEAFFGQGTRLTVV.

The chain combines TRBV10-3 with TRBJ1-1, with TRBD1 matching 10 bases. V dropped 5 bases and J dropped 3; count of bases not matched to a gene: 9. CDR3 length equals 16 residues. CDR1 and CDR2 (germline): ENHRY, SYGVKD. For the CDR3, the DNA is TGTGCCATCAGTAGCGGGAAAGGGACAGGGGACACTGAAGCTTTCTTT. It specifies CAISSGKGTGDTEAFF.

This clone is termed medium-sized. The V gene is TRBV4-2, the J gene TRBJ2-3, with TRBD2 matching over 15 bases. V dropped 5 bases and J dropped 0; count of bases not matched to a gene: 6. From germline, CDR1 is LGHNA and CDR2 YNFKEQ. The CDR3 totals 18 residues. This CDR3 reads CASSNGLAGGPSTDTQYF. The CDR3 DNA reads TGTGCCAGCAGCAACGGACTAGCGGGAGGGCCTAGCACAGATACGCAGTATTTT.

This clone was seen just once. This chain connects TRBV6-5 to TRBJ2-7; TRBD1 aligns across 8 bases. The CDR3 sequence is 15 residues long. Germline-derived CDR1 and CDR2 are MNHEY and SVGAGI. Trimming at V came to 2 bases and at J to 0 bases, leaving 3 bases not matched to a gene. Here the CDR3 reads CASSYGQGNSYEQYF. The CDR3 region has the DNA TGTGCCAGCAGTTACGGACAGGGAAACTCCTACGAGCAGTACTTC.

The rearrangement links TRBV28 to TRBJ2-3, with 13 bases fitting TRBD2. CDR3 length: 17 amino acids. Germline CDR1 is MDHEN and CDR2 is SYDVKM. With V trimmed by 5 bases and J by 3 bases, 8 bases remained unmatched. The CDR3 is CASSTRTSGSGTDTQYF. In DNA, the CDR3 is TGTGCCAGCAGTACGCGGACTAGCGGGAGTGGGACAGATACGCAGTATTTT.

The chain has TRBV28 and TRBJ1-1; D unresolved. The length of the CDR3 is 13 residues. Germline assignment: CDR1 MDHEN and CDR2 SYDVKM. The ends were cut back, 5 bases at V and 1 base at J, with 8 bases in the middle. The CDR3 sequence is CASSTQPNTEAFF. The CDR3 bases are TGTGCCAGCAGTACACAGCCGAACACTGAAGCTTTCTTT.